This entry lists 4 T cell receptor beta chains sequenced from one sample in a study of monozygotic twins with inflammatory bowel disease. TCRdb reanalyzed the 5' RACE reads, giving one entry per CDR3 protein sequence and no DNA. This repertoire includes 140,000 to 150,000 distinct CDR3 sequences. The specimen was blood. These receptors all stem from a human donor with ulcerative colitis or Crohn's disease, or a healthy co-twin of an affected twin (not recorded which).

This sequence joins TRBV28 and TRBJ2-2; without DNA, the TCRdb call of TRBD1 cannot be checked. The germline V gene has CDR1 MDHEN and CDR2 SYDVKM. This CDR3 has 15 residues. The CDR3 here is CASSFFRENTGELFF.

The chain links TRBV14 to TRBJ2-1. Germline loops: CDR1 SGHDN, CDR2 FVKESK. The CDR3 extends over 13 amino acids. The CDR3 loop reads CASSQDFYNEQFF.

The CDR3 reads CSASGQNQETQYF. The chain recombines TRBV20-1 with TRBJ2-5. Germline V gene sequence: CDR1 DFQATT, CDR2 SNEGSKA (reference sequence). CDR3 size: 13 residues.

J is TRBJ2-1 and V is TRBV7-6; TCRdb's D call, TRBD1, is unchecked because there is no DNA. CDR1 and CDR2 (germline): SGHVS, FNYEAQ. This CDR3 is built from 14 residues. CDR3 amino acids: CASSLVGTSNEQFF.